Reported below is one TCR beta chain. Its target antigen remains unknown. A junction end diverges from the germline sequence, so it may reflect a read error. The source of the sample is a study of cytomegalovirus exposure and HLA in healthy donors (dated by TCRdb to 2017 to 2019). Study-level background: A later analysis indicated that the 120 validation repertoires were generated on the platform also employed for the roughly 720 repertoires of the first cohort. Besides the first cohort of approximately 670 subjects, a separate validation cohort made up of some 110 different subjects was used. The study aimed to test whether signatures of past pathogen exposure could be identified by cataloging public T cell receptors. High-throughput TCR immunosequencing, statistical association of individual TCRs with disease status, and machine learning were combined to predict cytomegalovirus infection status. Study-level results and caveats: The classifier was reported to diagnose cytomegalovirus status with high specificity and sensitivity in both the original cohort and the validation cohort. Of the cluster scores, approximately 95% were above 0 in a later analysis, which found that TCRs clustered in the first cohort also tended to co-occur in the 120 or so validation repertoires. The authors suggested that the approach could potentially be generalized to other disease states and immunological phenotypes. While some public TCRs were present in many individuals, most TCR sequences turned up only very rarely across donors. The validation cohort had no HLA typing available for a later analysis, so co-occurrence within that cohort was assessed over all 110 or so repertoires. A total of 164 TCR beta chains were listed by the study as associated with cytomegalovirus. A few of the identified cytomegalovirus-associated TCR beta chains were confirmed in vitro to be specific for cytomegalovirus antigens.

Reading from cysteine to phenylalanine, the CDR3 counts 14 amino acids. This entry keeps only the CDR3 DNA: 42 bases, framed from base 1. The CDR1 and CDR2 encoded by the germline V gene are MGHRA and YSYEKL. The donors were included in the validation cohort of over a hundred subjects, a group kept apart from the roughly 670-subject first cohort. Libraries were constructed by the immunoSEQ multiplex PCR assay. Under the source paper's analysis protocol: To diagnose cytomegalovirus status from the catalog of TCR beta chain sequences, a statistical classification framework was built. This immuneACCESS table, as held by TCRdb, lists in-frame sequences with V and J called but not all clones. Of the missing ones, under half trace to an unresolved V gene in checked studies; the others have no known cause. From that table come the V and J calls and clone size; the DNA was used to work out D and trimming. Present in this sample are hundreds of thousands of clones, around 86% of which were seen just once. The ten largest account for around 1.2% of the sample.

The sequence is built from TRBV4-1 and TRBJ2-5, with TRBD1 perhaps the D gene, on 5 matching bases. Specimen: PBMCs. This clonotype was sampled from a woman in her thirties in good health and CMV-seropositive. Here the CDR3 is given as CASSQELAGAPPHF. The bases are TGCGCCAGCAGCCAAGAATTAGCTGGGGCCCCGCCCCACTTC.